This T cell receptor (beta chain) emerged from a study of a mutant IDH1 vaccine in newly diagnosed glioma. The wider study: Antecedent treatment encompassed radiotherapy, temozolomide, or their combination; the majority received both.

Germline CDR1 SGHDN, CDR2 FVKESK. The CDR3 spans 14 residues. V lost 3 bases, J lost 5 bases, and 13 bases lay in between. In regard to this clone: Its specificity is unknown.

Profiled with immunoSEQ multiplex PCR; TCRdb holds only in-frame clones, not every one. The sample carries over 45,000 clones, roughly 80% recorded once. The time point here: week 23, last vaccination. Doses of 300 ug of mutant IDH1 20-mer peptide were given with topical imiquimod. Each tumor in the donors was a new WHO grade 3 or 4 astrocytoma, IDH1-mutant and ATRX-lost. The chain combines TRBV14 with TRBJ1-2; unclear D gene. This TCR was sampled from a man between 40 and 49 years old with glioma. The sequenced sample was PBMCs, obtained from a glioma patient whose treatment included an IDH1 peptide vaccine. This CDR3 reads CASSHGVTGYGYTF. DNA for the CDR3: TGTGCCAGCAGCCATGGGGTAACTGGATATGGCTACACCTTC.